The rows below give T cell receptor beta chains drawn from one sample of a study of T cell responses to AZD1222 COVID-19 vaccine. The table came from immunoSEQ multiplex PCR; TCRdb's copy has only in-frame clones and leaves some out. The table shows about 98,000 clones, with around 82% occurring only once. The material was peripheral blood, obtained on day 0 of AZD1222 vaccination. The receptors derive from an adult in good health. The CDR3 runs from the conserved cysteine through the conserved F or W. Clone size is shown for a subset of rows, as once, few, many or a class of expanded clone.

>few|TRBV6-5|TRBJ1-6
CASNPPKRPSPLHF
>few|TRBV2|TRBJ2-7
CASSENTGNYEQYF
>-|TRBV3-1/TRBV3-2|TRBJ2-3
CASSQQAPGGFTDTQYF
>-|TRBV24-1|TRBJ2-2
CATSVGQSLFPFSGELFF
>-|TRBV9|TRBJ1-1
CASSVDSGLNTEAFF
>-|TRBV19|TRBJ1-3
CASSIVWQGGNTIYF
>-|TRBV19|TRBJ2-5
CATRGGKGETQYF
>-|TRBV19|TRBJ1-5
CASSEDRGRGGNQPQHF
>-|TRBV24-1|TRBJ2-3
CATSDRTSGSTDTQYF
>-|TRBV6-2/TRBV6-3|TRBJ1-2
CASSWGQRYGYTF
>-|TRBV29-1|TRBJ2-1
CSVAGYNEQFF
>-|TRBV27|TRBJ1-1
CASSMQKNTEAFF
>-|TRBV11-2|TRBJ1-1
CASSLVEEGGEAFF
>-|TRBV19|TRBJ1-6
CASSIPGQGTDSPLHF
>-|TRBV12-3/TRBV12-4|TRBJ2-3
CASRSRGMDTQYF
>few|TRBV28|TRBJ1-5
CASSPRDRGVKPQHF